A single sample gave rise to the 29 T cell receptor beta chains below, sequenced in a study of CD8+ T cells in alopecia areata. Treatment in this sample: oral pan-JAK inhibitor, 5-10 mg twice daily. Extracted RNA was reverse transcribed, and the resulting cDNA served as sequencing template. Profiled with immunoSEQ multiplex PCR; TCRdb holds only in-frame clones, not every one. This table has about 250,000 clones, around three fifths appearing once. The material was CD4+ T cells sorted from blood, obtained around week 54, from a patient treated with tofacitinib. Source of these receptors: a human donor with alopecia areata.

This chain joins TRBV10-3 and TRBJ1-2, with D uncertain. This CDR3 contains 13 residues. Germline CDR1 ENHRY, CDR2 SYGVKD. Between the trimmed V and J ends, which lost 4 bases and 5 bases, there was a span of 11 bases. CDR3 residues: CAISGTGMYGYTF. CDR3 DNA sequence: TGTGCCATCAGTGGGACGGGGATGTATGGCTACACCTTC.

This chain links TRBV7-3 with TRBJ2-3, with D perhaps matching TRBD2 (6 bases). Trimming stripped 5 bases from V and 2 bases from J, with 17 bases between. Germline V CDR1 and CDR2: SGHTA, FQGTGA. CDR3 length equals 16 residues. The CDR3 is CASSRYPRGNTDTQYF. DNA for the CDR3: TGTGCCAGCAGCCGGTACCCGCGGGGCAACACAGATACGCAGTATTTT.

The chain has TRBV30 and TRBJ1-2, with a possible D match to TRBD1 (6 bases). CDR1 is GTSNPN and CDR2 is SVGIG in the germline V gene (reference sequence). CDR3 length equals 12 residues. Trimming stripped 5 bases from V and 4 bases from J, with 11 bases between. CDR3 protein: CAWGTPFYGYTF. The DNA for the CDR3 is TGTGCCTGGGGGACACCTTTCTATGGCTACACCTTC.

Only a few counts were recorded for this clone. The chain has TRBV6-6 and TRBJ1-4; unclear D gene. The germline gives CDR1 MNHNY, CDR2 SVGAGI (reference sequence). CDR3 size: 11 residues. V was clipped by 5 bases and J by 8 bases, with 6 bases between them. For the CDR3, the DNA is TGTGCCAGCAGTAGAGAGGAAAAACTGTTTTTT. As protein: CASSREEKLFF.

There are a few counts of this clone. The chain recombines TRBV5-1 with TRBJ1-1; D not certain. CDR3 size: 15 residues. Germline CDR1 reads SGHRS; CDR2 reads YFSETQ. Trimming removed 2 bases at V and 3 bases at J, with 14 bases between. CDR3 nucleotides: TGCGCCAGCAGCTTTATTGGTTTGGAGGACACTGAAGCTTTCTTT. This translates into CASSFIGLEDTEAFF. The variable domain in full, completed from reference TRBV5-1 and TRBJ1-1, reads KAGVTQTPRYLIKTRGQQVTLSCSPISGHRSVSWYQQTPGQGLQFLFEYFSETQRNKGNFPGRFSGRQFSNSRSEMNVSTLELGDSALYLCASSFIGLEDTEAFFGQGTRLTVV.

In this sample, this clone turned up a few times. V usage is TRBV30 and J usage is TRBJ2-3, with D perhaps given as TRBD1 or TRBD2 (5 bases each). The germline V gene encodes CDR1 GTSNPN and CDR2 SVGIG (reference sequence). The V gene lost 3 bases and the J gene lost 0 bases, with 13 bases spanning the gap. The CDR3 runs to 15 residues. CDR3 DNA sequence: TGTGCCTGGAGACAGCCGGGACGGAGCACAGATACGCAGTATTTT. It encodes CAWRQPGRSTDTQYF.

Only a few counts were recorded for this clone. Distinct nucleotide sequences in the sample also encode this CDR3. The chain joins TRBV29-1 to TRBJ1-2; unclear D gene. Trimming pared 3 bases from V and 5 bases from J, leaving 10 bases between. The germline gives CDR1 SQVTM, CDR2 ANQGSEA. The CDR3 is 12 residues long. The CDR3 reads CSVDSSGYGYTF. The CDR3 DNA is TGCAGCGTTGACTCATCAGGATATGGCTACACCTTC.

This clone turned up a few times. The chain combines TRBV9 with TRBJ2-3; D remains unclear. The germline V gene encodes CDR1 SGDLS and CDR2 YYNGEE. This CDR3 region has 15 residues. Trimming took off 0 bases at V and 2 bases at J, with 10 bases between the two ends. Here the CDR3 DNA reads TGTGCCAGCAGCGTAGTTGGTGGCAACACAGATACGCAGTATTTT. Amino acid sequence: CASSVVGGNTDTQYF.

This chain uses TRBV2 with TRBJ1-5; 7 bases match TRBD1. Germline V gene data show CDR1 as SNHLY and CDR2 as FYNNEI. The CDR3 is 16 amino acids. After removal of 5 bases from V and 3 bases from J, the junction contained 10 bases not matched to a gene. CDR3 nucleotides: TGTGCCAGCAGTACCCGACCGGGACAGAACAATCAGCCCCAGCATTTT. This encodes CASSTRPGQNNQPQHF.

CDR3: CASRTPREAFF. CDR3 bases: TGTGCCAGCAGGACGCCAAGGGAAGCTTTCTTT. The chain carries TRBV6-5 and TRBJ1-1; D gene unclear. The V and J ends lost 6 bases and 8 bases respectively, with 10 bases between them. The V gene's germline CDR1 is MNHEY and CDR2 SVGAGI. This CDR3 spans 11 amino acids.

A word on this clone: This sample includes further DNA sequences coding for the same CDR3. The CDR3 DNA follows: TGCAGCGTTCGACAGGGAGGCGACAATGAGCAGTTCTTC. Translating it yields CSVRQGGDNEQFF. The J gene is TRBJ2-1, the V gene TRBV29-1; tentative D call: TRBD1 (7 bases). CDR3 length: 13 residues. CDR1 is SQVTM and CDR2 is ANQGSEA in the germline V gene. Trimming left V 5 bases short and J 5 bases short, with 13 bases between.

This clone came up a few times. V gene TRBV9 combines with J gene TRBJ2-5; TRBD1 might be the D (5 bases). The CDR3 contains 14 residues. Germline V gives CDR1 SGDLS, CDR2 YYNGEE. With 0 bases removed from V and 0 bases from J, the gap between germline ends came to 6 bases. The DNA of the CDR3 is TGTGCCAGCAGCGTAGGACAGTACCAAGAGACCCAGTACTTC. This codes for CASSVGQYQETQYF.

The chain recombines TRBV2 with TRBJ2-7; D might be TRBD1 (6 bases). The CDR3 has 12 amino acids. Germline assignment: CDR1 SNHLY and CDR2 FYNNEI. V was shortened by 6 bases and J by 4 bases, with 10 bases between the two germline ends. In DNA form, the CDR3 reads TGTGCCAGCAGCCCCGACAGGTACGAGCAGTACTTC. Amino acids: CASSPDRYEQYF. Full variable domain (remainder filled in from reference TRBV2 and TRBJ2-7): EPEVTQTPSHQVTQMGQEVILRCVPISNHLYFYWYRQILGQKVEFLVSFYNNEISEKSEIFDDQFSVERPDGSNFTLKIRSTKLEDSAMYFCASSPDRYEQYFGPGTRLTVT.

The chain joins TRBV10-3 to TRBJ1-2; unclear D gene. Germline-derived CDR1 and CDR2 are ENHRY and SYGVKD. The CDR3 is 12 residues long. The ends were cut back, 2 bases at V and 8 bases at J, with 9 bases in the middle. DNA of the CDR3: TGTGCCATCAGTGAGGTCGGTGGGGGCTACACCTTC. Protein: CAISEVGGGYTF.

The chain carries TRBV20-1 and TRBJ2-5, with D unclear. The CDR3 is 11 amino acids. The germline CDR1 and CDR2 sequences are DFQATT and SNEGSKA (reference sequence). V was cut by 2 bases and J by 4 bases, with 5 bases left in between. CDR3 DNA sequence: TGCAGTGCTAGATGGCGAGAGACCCAGTACTTC. It codes for CSARWRETQYF.

This clone appeared a few times. V is TRBV7-6 and J is TRBJ2-5; 8 bases are a match to TRBD2. In germline, CDR1 is SGHVS, CDR2 FNYEAQ. The length of the CDR3 is 16 residues. With 1 base clipped from V and 5 bases from J, the junction kept 9 bases outside the gene matches. In nucleotides, the CDR3 is TGTGCCAGCAGCTTAGAGTTCCGGGGGGGTGGCGAGACCCAGTACTTC. Its translation is CASSLEFRGGGETQYF.

This clone appeared a few times. For the CDR3, the DNA is TGTGCCAGCCTCCGGGACTACAGCACGGGTGAGCAGTACTTC. It is translated as CASLRDYSTGEQYF. V and J are TRBV2 and TRBJ2-7; 7 nucleotides match TRBD2. Trimming took 8 bases from V and 7 from J; bases not matched to a gene: 14. CDR3 size: 14 residues. Per the germline V gene, CDR1 is SNHLY and CDR2 is FYNNEI. Supplemented by reference TRBV2 and TRBJ2-7, the full variable domain reads EPEVTQTPSHQVTQMGQEVILRCVPISNHLYFYWYRQILGQKVEFLVSFYNNEISEKSEIFDDQFSVERPDGSNFTLKIRSTKLEDSAMYFCASLRDYSTGEQYFGPGTRLTVT.

V gene TRBV15 combines with J gene TRBJ2-5; TRBD2 is a possible D gene (6 bases). V was pared by 3 bases and J by 4 bases, with 9 bases between. From germline, CDR1 is LNHNV and CDR2 YYDKDF (reference sequence). The CDR3 has 13 residues. The CDR3 region is CATSRIAVETQYF. The CDR3 DNA is TGTGCCACCAGCAGGATAGCGGTAGAGACCCAGTACTTC.

The rearrangement uses TRBV30 and TRBJ1-1; the D is unclear. Germline loops: CDR1 GTSNPN, CDR2 SVGIG (reference sequence). This CDR3 has 11 amino acids. V lost 7 bases and J lost 8, with 14 bases in between. The chain's CDR3 is CALKLGIEAFF. The CDR3, as DNA: TGTGCCTTAAAGCTAGGAATAGAAGCTTTCTTT.

In this sample, this clone turned up a few times. V is TRBV14 and J is TRBJ1-2; D gene unclear. The CDR3 totals 13 residues. V was trimmed by 4 bases and J by 4 bases, leaving 10 bases between them. Germline CDR1 SGHDN, CDR2 FVKESK. The CDR3: CASSPGWGYGYTF. The CDR3 nucleotides read TGTGCCAGCAGCCCTGGCTGGGGCTATGGCTACACCTTC.

V usage is TRBV9 and J usage is TRBJ1-6; D unresolved. Deletions cut 0 bases from V and 0 bases from J, with 4 bases between. Germline assignment: CDR1 SGDLS and CDR2 YYNGEE. The CDR3 sequence is 15 residues long. The CDR3 bases are TGTGCCAGCAGCGTAGGGCGCTCCTATAATTCACCCCTCCACTTT. Protein sequence: CASSVGRSYNSPLHF.

This chain uses TRBV19 with TRBJ2-1; 7 bases align to TRBD2. This CDR3 comprises 13 residues. CDR1 is LNHDA, CDR2 SQIVND, per germline (reference sequence). With 3 bases clipped from V and 9 bases from J, the junction kept 5 bases outside the gene matches. The CDR3 DNA reads as TGTGCCAGTAGTATTAGGCGGGGGAGTGAGCAGTTCTTC. Amino acids: CASSIRRGSEQFF.

This clone was seen many times. The J gene is TRBJ1-2, the V gene TRBV4-3; possibly TRBD1 for D (5 bases). Germline assignment: CDR1 LGHNA and CDR2 YSLEER. The CDR3 consists of 14 residues. V was pared by 1 base and J by 2 bases, with 8 bases between. The CDR3 coding sequence is TGCGCCAGCAGCCAAGCGACAGTAAACTATGGCTACACCTTC. Translated: CASSQATVNYGYTF.

The chain is built from TRBV29-1 and TRBJ2-5; D possibly corresponds to TRBD2 (5 bases). Trimming left V 6 bases short and J 4 bases short, with 24 bases between. The CDR3 contains 16 residues. Germline-derived CDR1 and CDR2 are SQVTM and ANQGSEA. The CDR3 here is CSVAVGVRASGETQYF. In nucleotides, the CDR3 is TGCAGCGTGGCCGTCGGGGTCCGGGCATCGGGAGAGACCCAGTACTTC.

The V gene is TRBV29-1, the J gene TRBJ2-3; 9 bases line up with TRBD2. CDR3 length: 14 residues. V lost 8 bases, J lost 2 bases, and 8 bases stayed unmatched. Germline-derived CDR1 and CDR2 are SQVTM and ANQGSEA. CDR3: CSTLAGLSTDTQYF. Written as DNA, the CDR3 is TGCAGCACTCTAGCGGGGCTATCCACAGATACGCAGTATTTT.

This clone was recorded a few times. The rearrangement links TRBV9 to TRBJ1-2; the D gene is possibly TRBD1 (5 bases). Germline CDR1 reads SGDLS; CDR2 reads YYNGEE. The CDR3 is made up of 15 amino acids. The V gene lost 0 bases and the J gene lost 1 base, with 10 bases spanning the gap. The CDR3 region has the DNA TGTGCCAGCAGCGTAGCGTCGACAGTTAACTATGGCTACACCTTC. It codes for CASSVASTVNYGYTF.

This rearrangement joins TRBV29-1 to TRBJ2-2, with TRBD2 matching over 7 bases. CDR3 length: 12 residues. V shed 7 bases, J shed 3 bases, and the junction held 2 bases outside the gene matches. Germline lookup yields CDR1 SQVTM and CDR2 ANQGSEA. The CDR3 DNA sequence: TGCAGCGGGGGAGGGGACACCGGGGAGCTGTTTTTT. This gives the protein CSGGGDTGELFF.

The V and J genes are TRBV9 and TRBJ2-3; 11 bases line up with TRBD1. Germline-derived CDR1 and CDR2 are SGDLS and YYNGEE. Trimming removed 6 bases from V and 5 bases from J; junction bases left unmatched: 8. This CDR3 is built from 15 residues. The CDR3 DNA reads TGTGCCAGCACCTCTGGGACAGGGGGAGGAGATACGCAGTATTTT. Its translation is CASTSGTGGGDTQYF.

J is TRBJ2-2 and V is TRBV27; 8 bases align to TRBD2. Unmatched junction bases numbered 7, after V lost 4 bases and J lost 6 bases. The germline V gene encodes CDR1 MNHEY and CDR2 SMNVEV (reference sequence). This CDR3 contains 15 residues. CDR3 in DNA: TGTGCCAGCAGTTCCCTCGTAGCGGGGCCCGGGGAGCTGTTTTTT. It encodes CASSSLVAGPGELFF.